The 19 T cell receptor beta chains below all came from one sample that was sequenced in a study of T-cell memory formation after mild COVID-19. TCRdb re-called the 5' RACE reads with MiXCR, one entry per CDR3 protein. The data hold 350,000 to 450,000 distinct CDR3 sequences, with 20% observed a single time. Sequences were obtained from PBMCs or a T cell subset sorted from them (not recorded which). All receptors come from an adult woman who had mild COVID-19 (a few samples of this study predate the infection). Cell type and time point are not known.

In this sample, this clonotype turned up a few times. The rearrangement joins TRBV20-1 to TRBJ1-2, with 7 bases that match TRBD1. The germline V gene has CDR1 DFQATT and CDR2 SNEGSKA (reference sequence). This CDR3 comprises 11 residues. Trimming removed 5 bases from V and 9 bases from J; junction bases left unmatched: 6. The CDR3 DNA is TGCAGTGCTGAAGACAGGGCCAGCTACACCTTC. Translating gives CSAEDRASYTF.

This clonotype was counted at least ten times. The J gene is TRBJ2-7, the V gene TRBV7-2; 9 positions agree with TRBD1. V lost 3 bases and J lost 7; bases outside the gene matches: 10. The CDR3 contains 15 residues. CDR1 and CDR2 from the germline V gene are SGHTA and FQGNSA. The chain's CDR3 is CASSLSGTGMREQYF. As DNA, the CDR3 is TGTGCCAGCAGCTTGTCCGGGACAGGGATGAGGGAGCAGTACTTC.

This clonotype came up a few times. The chain links TRBV3-1 to TRBJ1-3; a possible D gene is TRBD1 (6 bases). CDR1 LGHDT and CDR2 YNNKEL come from the germline V gene (reference sequence). This CDR3 region has 14 residues. Between the trimmed V and J ends, which lost 0 bases and 7 bases, there was a span of 10 bases. CDR3 DNA sequence: TGTGCCAGCAGCCAAGACTGGGGGGCCAACACCATATATTTT. Amino acid sequence: CASSQDWGANTIYF.

This clonotype turned up a few times. V gene TRBV7-8 combines with J gene TRBJ2-1, with D possibly matching TRBD1 (6 bases). Per the germline V gene, CDR1 is SGHVS and CDR2 is FQNEAQ. The CDR3 is 12 amino acids. V shed 4 bases and J shed 9 bases, with 10 bases lying between them. CDR3 bases: TGTGCCAGCAGCTCCAGGGGTAGTGAGCAGTTCTTC. It translates to CASSSRGSEQFF. Based on the CDR3 plus reference TRBV7-8 and TRBJ2-1, the full variable domain is GAGVSQSPRYKVAKRGQDVALRCDPISGHVSLFWYQQALGQGPEFLTYFQNEAQLDKSGLPSDRFFAERPEGSVSTLKIQRTQQEDSAVYLCASSSRGSEQFFGPGTRLTVL.

This clonotype was seen a handful of times. The chain uses TRBV7-9 and TRBJ1-6, with a tentative D call TRBD1 (5 bases). V was cut by 4 bases and J by 9 bases, with 16 bases left in between. Germline V gene sequence: CDR1 SEHNR, CDR2 FQNEAQ (reference sequence). This CDR3 is 15 amino acids long. CDR3 region: CASSSPGRSGSPLHF. The CDR3 DNA reads TGTGCCAGCAGCTCGCCAGGGAGGTCGGGTTCACCCCTCCACTTT. The whole variable domain, filled in from reference TRBV7-9 and TRBJ1-6, reads DTGVSQNPRHKITKRGQNVTFRCDPISEHNRLYWYRQTLGQGPEFLTYFQNEAQLEKSRLLSDRFSAERPKGSFSTLEIQRTEQGDSAMYLCASSSPGRSGSPLHFGNGTRLTVT.

Only a few counts were recorded for this clonotype. The rearrangement joins TRBV5-1 to TRBJ1-4; D gene ambiguous. This CDR3 region has 13 residues. CDR1 and CDR2 from the germline V gene are SGHRS and YFSETQ. V shed 3 bases and J shed 10 bases, with 13 bases lying between them. The CDR3 sequence is CASSSDNEGKLFF. The CDR3 DNA is TGCGCCAGCAGCTCCGATAATGAGGGAAAACTGTTTTTT.

V is TRBV7-3 and J is TRBJ1-6; D uncertain. Germline CDR1 SGHTA, CDR2 FQGTGA. The CDR3 loop spans 13 amino acids. V was trimmed by 5 bases and J by 12 bases, leaving 14 bases between them. The CDR3 DNA is TGTGCCAGCAGCATAGGCCCGCGGGGACCCCTCCACTTT. It codes for CASSIGPRGPLHF.

This chain connects TRBV4-3 to TRBJ2-7, with 7 bases that match TRBD1. Trimming removed 0 bases from V and 4 bases from J; junction bases left unmatched: 15. This CDR3 region has 18 residues. Germline CDR1 and CDR2: LGHNA and YSLEER. Here the CDR3 reads CASSQDLTWDSPFYEQYF. The CDR3 DNA reads as TGCGCCAGCAGCCAAGATCTTACTTGGGACAGTCCTTTTTACGAGCAGTACTTC.

In its sample, this clonotype was seen a few times. The chain uses TRBV7-6 and TRBJ1-4; 7 nucleotides match TRBD1. The V segment lost 3 bases and the J segment 3 bases; nucleotides outside the gene matches: 4. Germline values: CDR1 SGHVS, CDR2 FNYEAQ. This CDR3 comprises 15 residues. CDR3 region: CASSFNRGANEKLFF. Written as DNA, the CDR3 is TGTGCCAGCAGCTTTAACAGGGGCGCTAATGAAAAACTGTTTTTT.

V usage is TRBV5-5 and J usage is TRBJ2-1, with a weak D call TRBD2 (5 bases). In germline, CDR1 is SGHKS, CDR2 YYEKEE (reference sequence). V dropped 4 bases and J dropped 9 bases, with 17 bases sitting between them. This CDR3 region has 14 residues. The DNA for the CDR3 is TGTGCCAGCAGCCGTGAGACGGGAAGCAGTGAGCAGTTCTTC. It codes for CASSRETGSSEQFF.

This clonotype occurred a few times. This chain links TRBV27 with TRBJ1-1; D is uncertain. From germline, CDR1 is MNHEY and CDR2 SMNVEV (reference sequence). CDR3 length: 16 amino acids. V lost 5 bases and J 0 bases, leaving 16 bases between the germline ends. As DNA, the CDR3 is TGTGCCAGCAGTCCGGACCCCCCATACATGAACACTGAAGCTTTCTTT. It codes for CASSPDPPYMNTEAFF.

The chain links TRBV21-1 to TRBJ1-4; the D call TRBD1 from the table was never checked on the DNA. TRBV21-1 is marked as a pseudogene. This CDR3 region has 18 residues. The CDR3 region is CASSKRDRASATNEKLFF. The CDR3 DNA is TGTGCCAGCAGCAAAAGGGACAGGGCCTCTGCAACTAATGAAAAACTGTTTTTT.

This sequence joins TRBV6-6 and TRBJ2-3; 11 bases map to TRBD2. The CDR3 covers 16 residues. Germline V CDR1 and CDR2: MNHNY, SVGAGI (reference sequence). V shed 5 bases and J 4 bases; nucleotides not matched to a gene: 8. Here the CDR3 reads CASSAGLAGLSDTQYF. Here the CDR3 DNA reads TGTGCCAGCAGTGCCGGACTAGCGGGTCTATCAGATACGCAGTATTTT.

This clonotype has a handful of counts. The chain recombines TRBV5-4 with TRBJ1-1, with D perhaps matching TRBD1 (5 bases). The germline V and J ends were trimmed by 0 bases and 5 bases, with 14 bases remaining between them. The CDR3 runs to 15 residues. Germline loops: CDR1 SGHNT, CDR2 YYREEE (reference sequence). The CDR3 coding sequence is TGTGCCAGCAGCTTGGGGGGCTGGGGTGCGACTGAAGCTTTCTTT. As protein: CASSLGGWGATEAFF. The full variable domain, rest sourced from reference TRBV5-4 and TRBJ1-1, is ETGVTQSPTHLIKTRGQQVTLRCSSQSGHNTVSWYQQALGQGPQFIFQYYREEENGRGNFPPRFSGLQFPNYSSELNVNALELDDSALYLCASSLGGWGATEAFFGQGTRLTVV.

This clonotype was seen more than once but under ten times. The V call is TRBV11-3, the J call TRBJ2-3, with D hard to call. CDR1 SGHNT and CDR2 YENEEA come from the germline V gene. Trimming cost V 4 bases and J 10 bases, with 18 bases left between them. This CDR3 contains 14 residues. CDR3 nucleotide sequence: TGTGCCAGCAGCTCCCAAACCGCCAACACAGCGCAGTATTTT. Translation: CASSSQTANTAQYF.

This clonotype showed up many times. CDR3 sequence: CASSLDWGPYEQYF. The DNA of the CDR3 is TGCGCCAGCAGCTTAGACTGGGGCCCCTACGAGCAGTACTTC. The chain links TRBV5-1 to TRBJ2-7; a weak D match, TRBD1 (5 bases). This CDR3 has 14 amino acids. The V gene's germline CDR1 is SGHRS and CDR2 YFSETQ. Trimming left V 2 bases short and J 2 bases short, with 11 bases between.

A few counts support this clonotype. The chain recombines TRBV29-1 with TRBJ2-7; D unclear. The CDR3 sequence is 14 residues long. V gave up 4 bases and J gave up 3 bases, with 16 bases separating them. Germline assignment: CDR1 SQVTM and CDR2 ANQGSEA. CDR3 DNA sequence: TGCAGCGTTGGTCCCCCGAGCGCCTGCTACGAGCAGTACTTC. Residues: CSVGPPSACYEQYF.

This clonotype was seen only a few times. The J gene is TRBJ2-5, the V gene TRBV5-1, with 9 bases aligning to TRBD2. CDR1 SGHRS and CDR2 YFSETQ come from the germline V gene. The J segment lost 0 bases and the V segment lost 3 bases, leaving 9 bases of the junction unmatched. This CDR3 spans 17 amino acids. DNA for the CDR3: TGCGCCAGCAGCTCCCCCAGTGTAGCGGGGGACCAAGAGACCCAGTACTTC. Protein sequence: CASSSPSVAGDQETQYF.

This clonotype has just a few counts. The rearrangement uses TRBV5-6 and TRBJ2-3; possibly TRBD2 for D (5 bases). V lost 4 bases and J lost 4, with 19 bases in between. CDR1 is SGHDT and CDR2 is YYEEEE in the germline V gene. The CDR3 has 16 residues. DNA of the CDR3: TGTGCCAGCAGCCCTTTGGACTTCTTTGTCCCAGATACGCAGTATTTT. Translated, it gives CASSPLDFFVPDTQYF.